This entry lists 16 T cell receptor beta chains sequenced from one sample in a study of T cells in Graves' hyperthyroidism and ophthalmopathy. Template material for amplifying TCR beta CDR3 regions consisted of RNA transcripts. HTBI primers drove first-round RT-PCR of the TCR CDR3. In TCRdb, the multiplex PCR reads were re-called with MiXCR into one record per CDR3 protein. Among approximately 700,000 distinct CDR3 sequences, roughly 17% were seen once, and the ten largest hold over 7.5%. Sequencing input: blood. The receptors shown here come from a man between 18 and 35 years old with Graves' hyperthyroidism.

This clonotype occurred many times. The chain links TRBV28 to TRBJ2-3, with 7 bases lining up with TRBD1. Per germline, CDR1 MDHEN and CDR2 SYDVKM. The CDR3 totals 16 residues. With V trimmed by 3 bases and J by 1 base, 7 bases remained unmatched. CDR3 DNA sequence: TGTGCCAGCAGTTTTGACAGGGTTGGCGGCACAGATACGCAGTATTTT. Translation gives CASSFDRVGGTDTQYF.

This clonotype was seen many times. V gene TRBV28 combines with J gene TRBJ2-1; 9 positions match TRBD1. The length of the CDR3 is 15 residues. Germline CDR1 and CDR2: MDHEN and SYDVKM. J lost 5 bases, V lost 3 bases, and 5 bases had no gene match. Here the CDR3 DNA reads TGTGCCAGCAGTTTCGCGGGACAGGGACACAATGAGCAGTTCTTC. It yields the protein CASSFAGQGHNEQFF. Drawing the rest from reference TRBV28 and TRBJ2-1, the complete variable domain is DVKVTQSSRYLVKRTGEKVFLECVQDMDHENMFWYRQDPGLGLRLIYFSYDVKMKEKGDIPEGYSVSREKKERFSLILESASTNQTSMYLCASSFAGQGHNEQFFGPGTRLTVL.

The CDR3 sequence is CASSPIPEQYF. As DNA, the CDR3 is TGTGCCAGCTCCCCGATTCCCGAGCAGTACTTC. This chain uses TRBV18 with TRBJ2-7; D gene ambiguous. Germline assignment: CDR1 KGHSH and CDR2 LQKENI. CDR3 length: 11 amino acids. The V gene lost 6 bases and the J gene lost 6 bases, with 9 bases spanning the gap.

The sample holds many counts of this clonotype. The CDR3 protein is CASSFGQGASYNEQFF. In DNA form, the CDR3 reads TGTGCCAGCAGTTTTGGTCAGGGGGCTTCCTACAATGAGCAGTTCTTC. The rearrangement joins TRBV27 to TRBJ2-1, with 8 bases fitting TRBD1. V shed 3 bases and J 1 base; nucleotides not matched to a gene: 5. Germline V gives CDR1 MNHEY, CDR2 SMNVEV (reference sequence). This CDR3 is built from 16 residues.

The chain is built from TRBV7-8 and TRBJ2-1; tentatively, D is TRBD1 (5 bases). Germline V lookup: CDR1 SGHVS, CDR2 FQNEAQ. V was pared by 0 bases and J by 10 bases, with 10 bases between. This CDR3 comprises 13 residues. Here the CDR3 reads CASSLARVQEQFF. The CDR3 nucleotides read TGTGCCAGCAGCTTAGCCAGGGTCCAGGAGCAGTTCTTC.

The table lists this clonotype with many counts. CDR3 nucleotides: TGTGCCAGCAGTTTGGGGAACAGGGGGATGGGGACTGAAGCTTTCTTT. This sequence encodes CASSLGNRGMGTEAFF. J is TRBJ1-1 and V is TRBV28, with 8 bases matching TRBD1. V lost 3 bases to trimming and J lost 5 bases; unmatched junction nucleotides: 11. Germline values: CDR1 MDHEN, CDR2 SYDVKM. The length of the CDR3 is 16 residues.

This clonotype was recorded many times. Here the CDR3 reads CASSKGLAGDGEQFF. In nucleotides, the CDR3 is TGTGCCAGCAGCAAGGGACTAGCGGGAGATGGTGAGCAGTTCTTC. The chain joins TRBV7-8 to TRBJ2-1; 14 positions match TRBD2. The CDR3 spans 15 residues. The germline V gene encodes CDR1 SGHVS and CDR2 FQNEAQ. V shed 5 bases and J 9 bases; nucleotides not matched to a gene: 6.

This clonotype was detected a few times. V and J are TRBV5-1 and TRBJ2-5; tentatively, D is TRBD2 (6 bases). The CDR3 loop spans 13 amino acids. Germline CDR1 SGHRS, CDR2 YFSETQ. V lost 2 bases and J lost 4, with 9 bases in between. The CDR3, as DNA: TGCGCCAGCAGCTTCAACGGGAGAGAGACCCAGTACTTC. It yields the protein CASSFNGRETQYF.

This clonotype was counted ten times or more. This CDR3 is CASSPFLGPYEQYF. DNA for the CDR3: TGTGCCAGCAGTCCTTTCCTTGGGCCCTACGAGCAGTACTTC. This chain connects TRBV27 to TRBJ2-7, with D hard to call. V was cut by 5 bases and J by 2 bases, with 13 bases left in between. Germline lookup yields CDR1 MNHEY and CDR2 SMNVEV (reference sequence). The CDR3 has 14 amino acids.

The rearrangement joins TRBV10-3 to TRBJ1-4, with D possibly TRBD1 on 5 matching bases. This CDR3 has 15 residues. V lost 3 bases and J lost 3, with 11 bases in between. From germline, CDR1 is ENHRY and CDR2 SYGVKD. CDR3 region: CAISEMGVPNEKLFF. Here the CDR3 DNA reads TGTGCCATCAGTGAAATGGGGGTACCTAATGAAAAACTGTTTTTT.

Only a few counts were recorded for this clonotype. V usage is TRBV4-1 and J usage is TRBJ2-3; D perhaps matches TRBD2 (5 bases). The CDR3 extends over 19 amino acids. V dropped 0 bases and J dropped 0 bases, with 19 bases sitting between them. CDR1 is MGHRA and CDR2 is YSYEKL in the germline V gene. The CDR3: CASSQDRLRTRGSTDTQYF. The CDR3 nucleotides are TGCGCCAGCAGCCAAGATCGGTTGAGAACGAGAGGGAGCACAGATACGCAGTATTTT.

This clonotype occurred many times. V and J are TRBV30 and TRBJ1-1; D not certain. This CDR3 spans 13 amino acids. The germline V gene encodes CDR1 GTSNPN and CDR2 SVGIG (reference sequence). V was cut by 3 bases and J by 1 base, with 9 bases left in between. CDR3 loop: CAWRRQQNTEAFF. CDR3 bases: TGTGCCTGGAGAAGGCAACAGAACACTGAAGCTTTCTTT.

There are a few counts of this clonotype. CDR3 region: CSASTGFSNQPQHF. The CDR3 region has the DNA TGCAGTGCCTCGACAGGATTTAGCAATCAGCCCCAGCATTTT. The J gene is TRBJ1-5, the V gene TRBV20-1; a weak D match, TRBD1 (6 bases). CDR3 length: 14 residues. Per germline, CDR1 DFQATT and CDR2 SNEGSKA (reference sequence). V dropped 6 bases and J dropped 0 bases, with 12 bases sitting between them.

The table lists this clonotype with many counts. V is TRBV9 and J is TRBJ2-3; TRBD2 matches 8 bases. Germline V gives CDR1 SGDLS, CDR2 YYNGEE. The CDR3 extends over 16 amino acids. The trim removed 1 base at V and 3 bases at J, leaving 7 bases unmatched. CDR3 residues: CASSVLAGFVTDTQYF. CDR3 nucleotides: TGTGCCAGCAGCGTATTAGCGGGATTCGTGACAGATACGCAGTATTTT.

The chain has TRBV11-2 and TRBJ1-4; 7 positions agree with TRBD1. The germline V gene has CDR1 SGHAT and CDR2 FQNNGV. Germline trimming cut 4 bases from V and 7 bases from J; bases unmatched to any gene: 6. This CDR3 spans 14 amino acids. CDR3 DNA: TGTGCCAGCAGCTCCGGACAGGTGCTTGAAAAACTGTTTTTT. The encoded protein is CASSSGQVLEKLFF.

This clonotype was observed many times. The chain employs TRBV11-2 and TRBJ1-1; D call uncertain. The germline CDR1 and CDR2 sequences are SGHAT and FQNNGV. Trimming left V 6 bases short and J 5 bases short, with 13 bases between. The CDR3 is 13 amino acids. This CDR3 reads CASRMVWDTEAFF. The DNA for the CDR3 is TGTGCCAGCAGGATGGTCTGGGATACTGAAGCTTTCTTT.